Given below is one T cell receptor (beta chain) in context. Its target antigen remains unknown. Without the conserved terminal phenylalanine or tryptophan, this CDR3 likely stems from a read error. Bulk unsorted tissue served as the source for RNA extraction, and RNA quality was assessed using a NanoDrop ND-1000 and an Agilent 2100. Newly diagnosed lung cancer patients without prior chemotherapy who had been admitted for thoracic surgery in China between August and November 2014 were enrolled as donors. Anyone who had undergone radiotherapy or chemotherapy before, or who had another cancer at the same time, was left out of the study. Surgical tissue pieces of about 1-2 cm3 were preserved in RNAlater solution and were kept at -80 degrees C until use. From the germline V gene, CDR1 is WSHSY and CDR2 is SAAADI. The CDR3 is made up of 13 amino acids, end residues included. The entry retains the CDR3 DNA only, 39 bases that are in frame from base 1. V lost 6 bases and J lost 8 bases, and the count of bases not matched to a germline gene is 7.

The data were taken from a study of tumor and adjacent non-tumor tissue in lung cancer (dated by TCRdb to the late 2010s). Study-wide context: Of the cohort, 12 patients had adenocarcinoma, 2 had squamous cell carcinoma and 1 had small cell lung cancer. Using bulk TCRbeta repertoires from 15 lung cancer patients, the study set lung tumor tissue side by side with matched distant non-tumor lung tissue. The roughly 15 patients were aged roughly 30 to 85 years, included around 10 men and 5 women, and had TNM stage I to III disease. Around 30 paired specimens, one tumor and one normal lung sample per patient, were profiled by TCRbeta CDR3 sequencing. Sequencing produced about 130,000,000 productive TCRbeta reads in total, an average of approximately 4.5 million reads per sample. The investigation overall reported the following: A significantly larger cumulative share of the repertoire was made up by the top 100 clones in normal lung than in tumor tissue. Only approximately 16 patients were included in the cohort, and the need for larger samples and more detailed clinical data was noted by the authors. TCR diversity was significantly higher in younger patients, and greater tumor TCR diversity was associated with shorter overall survival and shorter disease-free survival. Neither the sequencing platform nor unique molecular identifiers are mentioned in the methods. Peripheral blood was not sequenced, so blood TCRbeta repertoires in these lung cancer patients were not examined. Tumor tissue showed significantly greater TCR diversity (inverse Simpson) than normal lung tissue (approximately 400 vs 170, P = 0.0075, Mann-Whitney U test).

Libraries were constructed by multiplex PCR. The sequencer listed for this sample is Illumina HiSeq 2500. TCRbeta libraries were constructed through three rounds of nested PCR with primers (Table S4) according to protocols adapted from ARM-PCR. Before sequencing, PCR products of 200-500 bp were excised from the gel and purified with the QIAquick gel extraction kit. Per the original workflow: Trimmomatic was used to clean the reads, FLASH merged the cleaned reads into complete CDR3 sequences, and MiTCR assigned the sequences to V(D)J germline segments. VDJtools was used to compute clonal diversity as the inverse Simpson's index. In-frame sequences lacking a premature stop codon were counted as productive reads. TCRdb itself trimmed the public reads at Q25 with fastp, ran MiXCR and retained productive beta chains. All rows with the same CDR3 protein become a single entry with the most common DNA and genes. Clone size and V and J calls follow TCRdb, not the original study. Counted in this sample were about 78,000 distinct CDR3 sequences; 80% to 85% of them appeared once. 13% of the sample comes from the top ten.

The source material was lung tumor tissue. The origin of this receptor is a woman aged 45-65 years with non-small cell lung cancer. The sequence links TRBV10-2 to TRBJ2-1, and TRBD1 aligns with 7 junction nucleotides. CDR3 sequence: CASRQGNHHEQFS. The nucleotide sequence reads as follows: TGCGCCAGCAGACAGGGGAACCACCATGAGCAGTTCTCC.